A selection of T cell receptor beta chains follows, all from one sample in a study of blood T cell repertoires in COVID-19. TCRdb's table, derived via immunoSEQ multiplex PCR, lists solely in-frame clones and lacks some. The top ten hold 13% to 15% of the sample, which has 150,000 to 200,000 clones, 60% to 80% seen once. The source material was PBMCs or T cells enriched from blood (not recorded which). The receptors here all came from a man between 60 and 70 years old who had been exposed to COVID-19. Each CDR3 is given with its conserved first and last residue. D genes are given only for firm matches. Clone size is stated in some rows and not others, as once, few, many or a class when expanded.

cdr3_nt: TGTGCCAGCAGCTTACAGGGGGCTGGTACTGAAGCTTTCTTT; cdr3_aa: CASSLQGAGTEAFF; j_call: TRBJ1-1; d_call: TRBD1; clone_size: -; v_call: TRBV7-3
cdr3_nt: TGTGCCAGCAGTGAAGCAGGGGGGGCGGTCCCCTATGGCTACACCTTC; cdr3_aa: CASSEAGGAVPYGYTF; j_call: TRBJ1-2; d_call: -; clone_size: -; v_call: TRBV2
cdr3_nt: TGCGCCAGCAGCTTGCGGCAGGGGCCCGGGGAGCTGTTTTTT; cdr3_aa: CASSLRQGPGELFF; j_call: TRBJ2-2; d_call: -; clone_size: -; v_call: TRBV5-1
cdr3_nt: TGCGCCAGCAGCTTTTCGATAGACAGGGTGACTGAAGCTTTCTTT; cdr3_aa: CASSFSIDRVTEAFF; j_call: TRBJ1-1; d_call: TRBD1; clone_size: -; v_call: TRBV5-1
cdr3_nt: TGTGCCAGCAGTGAGGGACAGGGAAGGGAAAAACTGTTTTTT; cdr3_aa: CASSEGQGREKLFF; j_call: TRBJ1-4; d_call: TRBD1; clone_size: once; v_call: TRBV6-1
cdr3_nt: TGTGCCAGTACCCCCGGCGGACAGAACAATCAGCCCCAGCATTTT; cdr3_aa: CASTPGGQNNQPQHF; j_call: TRBJ1-5; d_call: -; clone_size: -; v_call: TRBV19
cdr3_nt: TGTGCCAGCAGCCTCATCACAGGGGGTGGAAACACCATATATTTT; cdr3_aa: CASSLITGGGNTIYF; j_call: TRBJ1-3; d_call: TRBD1; clone_size: once; v_call: TRBV11-2
cdr3_nt: TGCGCCAGCAGCCCCCAGCAAACGGGCTATGGCTACACCTTC; cdr3_aa: CASSPQQTGYGYTF; j_call: TRBJ1-2; d_call: -; clone_size: few; v_call: TRBV5-1
cdr3_nt: TGTGCCAGCAGCCAAGACGGGGGGGCGCAGTACTTC; cdr3_aa: CASSQDGGAQYF; j_call: TRBJ2-7; d_call: TRBD2; clone_size: -; v_call: TRBV3-1/TRBV3-2
cdr3_nt: TGTGCCAGCAGCCAACCACTTTATGGCTACACCTTC; cdr3_aa: CASSQPLYGYTF; j_call: TRBJ1-2; d_call: -; clone_size: -; v_call: TRBV3-1/TRBV3-2
cdr3_nt: TGTGCCAGCAGCCGCGGACTCATGAACACTGAAGCTTTCTTT; cdr3_aa: CASSRGLMNTEAFF; j_call: TRBJ1-1; d_call: -; clone_size: once; v_call: TRBV27
cdr3_nt: TGTGCCAGCTCACCACCGGGGAGGGGAGGCGAGCAGTACTTC; cdr3_aa: CASSPPGRGGEQYF; j_call: TRBJ2-7; d_call: TRBD2; clone_size: -; v_call: TRBV18
cdr3_nt: TGTGCCAGCAGCGCTTCCAGGAATTACGGAGATACGCAGTATTTT; cdr3_aa: CASSASRNYGDTQYF; j_call: TRBJ2-3; d_call: -; clone_size: -; v_call: TRBV7-9
cdr3_nt: TGCGCCAGCAGTAGGACTAGCGGTGCCTCGAACACCGGGGAGCTGTTTTTT; cdr3_aa: CASSRTSGASNTGELFF; j_call: TRBJ2-2; d_call: TRBD2; clone_size: -; v_call: TRBV5-1
cdr3_nt: TGTGCCAGCAGCGTCGGACAGGGGCGATACGAGCAGTACTTC; cdr3_aa: CASSVGQGRYEQYF; j_call: TRBJ2-7; d_call: TRBD1; clone_size: -; v_call: TRBV5-5
cdr3_nt: TGTGCCAGCAGTTTCACCCCCCCGGGACAGGGGGCGAACGAGCAGTACTTC; cdr3_aa: CASSFTPPGQGANEQYF; j_call: TRBJ2-7; d_call: TRBD1; clone_size: many; v_call: TRBV27
cdr3_nt: TGTGCCAGCAGTGAATATGGACAGGGGTATCAGCCCCAGCATTTT; cdr3_aa: CASSEYGQGYQPQHF; j_call: TRBJ1-5; d_call: TRBD1; clone_size: -; v_call: TRBV6-1
cdr3_nt: TGTGCCAGCCGCACCGGGGGGCAGGTCCTCACAGATACGCAGTATTTT; cdr3_aa: CASRTGGQVLTDTQYF; j_call: TRBJ2-3; d_call: -; clone_size: once; v_call: TRBV2